One and the same sample provided the 20 T cell receptor beta chains below, sequenced in a study of identical twins. TCRdb re-called the 5' RACE reads through MiXCR, storing one row per CDR3 protein. Of under 400,000 distinct CDR3 sequences detected, approximately 8.7% appear once; the ten largest clones hold about 8.1%. Source material: naive T cells sorted from blood. These receptors all stem from a woman aged 45-65 years in good health.

The rearrangement links TRBV11-2 to TRBJ1-1; possibly TRBD1 for D (5 bases). With 1 base removed from V and 5 bases from J, the gap between germline ends came to 11 bases. The CDR3 sequence is 14 residues long. CDR1 and CDR2 (germline): SGHAT, FQNNGV. CDR3 in DNA: TGTGCCAGCAGCTTAGGGCAGGGTTTGACTGAAGCTTTCTTT. Translating gives CASSLGQGLTEAFF.

The rearrangement uses TRBV2 and TRBJ2-2, with 8 bases aligning to TRBD2. J was trimmed by 4 bases and V by 0 bases; bases with no gene match: 10. From germline, CDR1 is SNHLY and CDR2 FYNNEI. This CDR3 region has 18 residues. The CDR3 protein is CASSEARRGALSTGELFF. CDR3 DNA sequence: TGTGCCAGCAGTGAAGCCAGGCGGGGGGCGCTCAGCACCGGGGAGCTGTTTTTT.

This clonotype was observed a handful of times. This chain joins TRBV20-1 and TRBJ2-1; 8 positions match TRBD1. The germline V gene has CDR1 DFQATT and CDR2 SNEGSKA (reference sequence). This CDR3 comprises 16 residues. Trimming took 3 bases from V and 7 from J; bases not matched to a gene: 14. In DNA form, the CDR3 reads TGCAGTGCTAGCCTCTCCAGGGGGCGACCGGTGAATGAGCAGTTCTTC. This encodes CSASLSRGRPVNEQFF.

This clonotype was recorded at least ten times. The chain employs TRBV24-1 and TRBJ1-5, with 8 bases that match TRBD1. The germline gives CDR1 KGHDR, CDR2 SFDVKD. Germline trimming cut 2 bases from V and 5 bases from J; bases unmatched to any gene: 1. The CDR3 totals 14 residues. CDR3 residues: CATSDYRGDQPQHF. The CDR3 coding sequence is TGTGCCACCAGTGATTACAGGGGGGATCAGCCCCAGCATTTT.

At least ten counts were recorded for this clonotype. V is TRBV12-3 or TRBV12-4 and J is TRBJ2-1; 11 bases align to TRBD2. V gave up 6 bases and J gave up 3 bases; unmatched junction bases: 16. The length of the CDR3 is 19 residues. The CDR3 bases are TGTGCCAGCAGCTCTACTAGCGGGAGCAGCGGGGCCCTCTACAATGAGCAGTTCTTC. Protein sequence: CASSSTSGSSGALYNEQFF.

The V call is TRBV30, the J call TRBJ2-1; 12 bases map to TRBD2. Unmatched junction bases numbered 4, after V lost 3 bases and J lost 10 bases. The CDR3 sequence is 13 residues long. The germline gives CDR1 GTSNPN, CDR2 SVGIG (reference sequence). This CDR3 is CAWRLAGGQEQFF. The CDR3 region has the DNA TGTGCCTGGAGGCTAGCGGGAGGGCAGGAGCAGTTCTTC.

CDR3 DNA: TGTGCCAGCAGTCAGGGGACTAGCGGGAGTCACGAGCAGTACTTC. Its translation: CASSQGTSGSHEQYF. This chain links TRBV3-1 with TRBJ2-7; 14 bases map to TRBD2. Trimming removed 6 bases from V and 5 bases from J; junction bases left unmatched: 6. This CDR3 contains 15 residues. Germline V gives CDR1 LGHDT, CDR2 YNNKEL (reference sequence).

V gene TRBV12-3 or TRBV12-4 combines with J gene TRBJ1-6; D not resolved. The CDR3 runs to 14 residues. V lost 5 bases, J lost 5 bases, and 10 bases lay in between. DNA for the CDR3: TGTGCCAGCAGTCCGACGGAAGATAATTCACCCCTCCACTTT. Its protein is CASSPTEDNSPLHF.

This clonotype was seen only a few times. The J gene is TRBJ2-1, the V gene TRBV10-3; 7 nucleotides line up with TRBD2. The germline V gene encodes CDR1 ENHRY and CDR2 SYGVKD. CDR3 length: 14 residues. V lost 6 bases and J lost 10; bases outside the gene matches: 12. The CDR3 reads CAIRATSAEGEQFF. CDR3 nucleotides: TGTGCCATCAGGGCCACTAGCGCCGAGGGGGAGCAGTTCTTC.

V gene TRBV6-4 combines with J gene TRBJ2-2, with 9 bases lining up with TRBD1. The CDR3 consists of 15 residues. CDR1 and CDR2 (germline): MRHNA, SNTAGT. The junction had 4 bases not matched to a gene; V was cut back by 5 bases and J by 3 bases. The CDR3 nucleotides read TGTGCCAGCAGTTTGGGACAGGGTCACACCGGGGAGCTGTTTTTT. Translated: CASSLGQGHTGELFF.

This clonotype has a count of ten or more. The chain links TRBV7-9 to TRBJ2-1; D might be TRBD1 (7 bases). V lost 2 bases and J 4 bases, leaving 18 bases between the germline ends. CDR1 SEHNR and CDR2 FQNEAQ come from the germline V gene (reference sequence). The CDR3 loop spans 17 amino acids. CDR3 in amino acids: CASSLHPQGGIYNEQFF. Here the CDR3 DNA reads TGTGCCAGCAGCTTACACCCTCAGGGGGGAATTTACAATGAGCAGTTCTTC.

CDR3 loop: CAISESSGSYNEQFF. The CDR3 coding sequence is TGTGCCATCAGTGAGTCTAGCGGGAGTTACAATGAGCAGTTCTTC. The chain has TRBV10-3 and TRBJ2-1, with 9 bases aligning to TRBD2. The junction had 1 base not matched to a gene; V was cut back by 0 bases and J by 4 bases. Germline CDR1 and CDR2: ENHRY and SYGVKD. This CDR3 contains 15 residues.

The rearrangement joins TRBV5-1 to TRBJ2-3; TRBD2 aligns across 8 bases. J lost 4 bases, V lost 4 bases, and 2 bases had no gene match. The CDR3 runs to 13 residues. Germline lookup yields CDR1 SGHRS and CDR2 YFSETQ. CDR3 nucleotides: TGCGCCAGCAGCACGGGACTAGCAGATACGCAGTATTTT. It specifies CASSTGLADTQYF. Looking up the rest from reference TRBV5-1 and TRBJ2-3 gives the full variable domain: KAGVTQTPRYLIKTRGQQVTLSCSPISGHRSVSWYQQTPGQGLQFLFEYFSETQRNKGNFPGRFSGRQFSNSRSEMNVSTLELGDSALYLCASSTGLADTQYFGPGTRLTVL.

The chain combines TRBV25-1 with TRBJ2-5; 7 nucleotides match TRBD2. Germline lookup yields CDR1 MGHDK and CDR2 SYGVNS. This CDR3 region has 14 residues. J was trimmed by 7 bases and V by 5 bases; bases with no gene match: 10. CDR3 DNA sequence: TGTGCCAGCAGTCTAACGGGGGGTGACGGGACCCAGTACTTC. This sequence encodes CASSLTGGDGTQYF.

This clonotype came up a few times. The V gene is TRBV5-8, the J gene TRBJ1-2, with a possible D match to TRBD1 (5 bases). The V gene's germline CDR1 is SGHTS and CDR2 YDEGEE. This CDR3 region has 16 residues. Between the trimmed V and J ends, which lost 0 bases and 4 bases, there was a span of 16 bases. The CDR3 reads CASSLGTGGVIYGYTF. As DNA, the CDR3 is TGTGCCAGCAGCTTGGGAACAGGAGGAGTCATCTATGGCTACACCTTC.

This clonotype was observed at least ten times. V usage is TRBV29-1 and J usage is TRBJ2-3, with unresolved D. The V end was cut by 0 bases, the J end by 8 bases, with 0 bases between. Germline V lookup: CDR1 SQVTM, CDR2 ANQGSEA. This CDR3 contains 9 residues. The CDR3 is CSVEDTQYF. The CDR3, as DNA: TGCAGCGTTGAAGATACGCAGTATTTT.

This clonotype was seen more than once but under ten times. The V gene is TRBV5-5, the J gene TRBJ1-6, with D perhaps matching TRBD1 (5 bases). Germline V lookup: CDR1 SGHKS, CDR2 YYEKEE (reference sequence). V was cut by 4 bases and J by 13 bases, with 24 bases left in between. There are 16 residues in the CDR3. Written as DNA, the CDR3 is TGTGCCAGCAGCGCCCGGGGACCAGGGCAACGTAGGCCCCTCCACTTT. It codes for CASSARGPGQRRPLHF.

In this sample, this clonotype turned up a few times. J is TRBJ1-1 and V is TRBV4-1; 9 nucleotides match TRBD1. CDR1 MGHRA and CDR2 YSYEKL come from the germline V gene. This CDR3 is 14 amino acids long. Trimming removed 2 bases from V and 4 bases from J; junction bases left unmatched: 2. The CDR3 DNA is TGCGCCAGCAGCCAACAGGACAGGGGCACTGAAGCTTTCTTT. This translates into CASSQQDRGTEAFF.

This clonotype was recorded many times. V and J are TRBV5-1 and TRBJ2-7; D is tentatively TRBD1 or TRBD2 (5 bases each). The ends were cut back, 1 base at V and 3 bases at J, with 14 bases in the middle. The V gene's germline CDR1 is SGHRS and CDR2 YFSETQ. The CDR3 covers 15 residues. The CDR3 reads CASSLSSGPYYEQYV. The CDR3 nucleotides are TGCGCCAGCAGCTTGTCATCGGGGCCCTACTACGAGCAGTACGTC.

The V call is TRBV7-3, the J call TRBJ2-5; D gene unclear. Germline CDR1 reads SGHTA; CDR2 reads FQGTGA. V was pared by 5 bases and J by 0 bases, with 10 bases between. The CDR3 has 14 amino acids. The DNA of the CDR3 is TGTGCCAGCAGCCCCCACCCGGACCAAGAGACCCAGTACTTC. This codes for CASSPHPDQETQYF.